This record concerns one TCR beta chain sequence. This entry comes from a study of blood T cell repertoires in COVID-19. Study as a whole: Sites across the United States, Italy and Spain contributed samples from acute and convalescent COVID-19. T cells, B-cell-depleted T cells, or PBMCs supplied cDNA or gDNA.

The CDR3 contains 16 residues. Germline V lookup: CDR1 LGHDT, CDR2 YNNKEL (reference sequence). J gave up 3 bases and V 4 bases, and 10 bases lay outside the gene matches. Authors' processing steps: Reference gene primer amplification yielded estimated nucleated cell counts. Only in-frame clones appear in the TCRdb table, and some are missing; sequencing was by immunoSEQ multiplex PCR. V and J calls plus clone size are reproduced from that table; the DNA served to infer D and trimming. The sample includes some 150,000 clones, more than 70% seen only once; the top ten take roughly 13%. This sequence joins TRBV3-1 (or the pseudogene TRBV3-2) and TRBJ2-7; 9 bases match TRBD1. The material sequenced was peripheral blood. This clonotype was obtained from a man aged 60 to 69 with active or convalescent COVID-19. DNA of the CDR3: TGTGCCAGCAGCCCTCTCTCGTTGGGACAGGGCTACGAGCAGTACTTC. Protein product: CASSPLSLGQGYEQYF.